This T cell receptor beta chain was captured in a study of cytomegalovirus exposure and HLA in healthy donors (dated by TCRdb to the late 2010s). About the study as a whole: An earlier analysis of fewer than 750 of the donors reported roughly 300 Gb of sequence data and some 110 million unique TCR beta sequences obtained from about 179 million T cells. Around 320 gigabases of sequencing data and approximately 85 million unique TCR sequences were included in an early release covering under 650 HLA-typed donors. Among the roughly 400 genotyped donors, around 81% belonged to the genetic ancestry cluster associated with self-reported Caucasian donors. The aim of the study was to test whether cataloging public T cell receptors could identify signatures of past pathogen exposure. Using immunosequencing, the study profiled T cell repertoires from about 620 subjects and related those repertoires to cytomegalovirus serostatus. Besides the first cohort of roughly 640 subjects, a separate validation cohort made up of roughly 120 different subjects was used. To predict cytomegalovirus infection status, the study combined high-throughput TCR immunosequencing, statistical association of individual TCRs with disease status, and machine learning. To study patterns of TCR occurrence, a later analysis re-analyzed previously published TCR beta repertoires from several hundred donors and added high-resolution HLA genotyping. Rather than drawing on any new phenotypic data, the later analysis identified candidate immune exposures from TCR beta sequences and the way those sequences occurred across donors. An earlier analysis of 587 of the donors applied high-throughput TCR beta sequencing to assess whether each TCR beta V gene segment acted as functional or pseudogenic. Alongside the repertoire data, information on donor age, sex, ethnicity and CMV serostatus was compiled. A later genetic analysis used genome-wide SNP genotypes for about 60% of the roughly 700 donors, treating that subset as a discovery cohort. All discovery cohort repertoires had been generated using a single sequencing platform. HLA typing included class I and class II loci at four-digit resolution. Typing coverage varied by locus: roughly 629-640 donors for A, B, C, DRB1 and DQB1; roughly 510 for DQA1; nearly 610 for DPA1; around 450 for DPB1. Roughly 5 DR-DQ haplotypes were handled as single units for association and clustering, since linkage in the cohort was strong. On average, over 200,000 unique TCR beta nucleotide sequences were sequenced per donor among 398 genotyped donors of the cohort, with about 19% of those sequences being non-productive. Overall results and qualifications from the work: In a later analysis, HLA-associated TCR beta chains showed more clonal expansion and lower generation probabilities than non-associated chains that were equally common. Because some donors lacked HLA typing at each locus, the association tests relied only on the typed subset. Specific HLA alleles were associated with 16,951 TCR beta sequences at a false discovery rate of 0.05 in a later analysis. In a later analysis, TCR association rates were found to vary across HLA loci, with the most associated TCRs seen for DRB1 alleles and the fewest for HLA-C alleles. According to a later analysis, parvovirus B19, influenza, CMV and Epstein-Barr virus appeared linked to several top co-occurrence clusters. Linkage disequilibrium might explain the correlated functional status among segregating V segments, but an unknown experimental factor could not be excluded. Because the 87-base-pair reads could not distinguish some IMGT-functional V segments, including TRBV6-2 and TRBV6-3, those segments were excluded. The authors suggested that the approach could potentially be generalized to other disease states and immunological phenotypes. This cohort had only TCR beta chains sequenced, and the lack of alpha or paired-chain data limited which features could be detected. According to a later analysis, most CMV-associated TCR beta chains appeared to be HLA-restricted, and the HLA associations seemed to be driven largely by CMV exposure. Presence/absence analyses assumed roughly uniform sequencing depth across donors, an assumption that may not hold. Seventeen rarely observed V segments, including chromosome 9 orphons, were excluded from the earlier analysis of a few hundred of the donors because counts were too low. In an earlier analysis of 587 of the donors, most TCR beta V segments were observed in productive rearrangements about 87% or about 30% of the time, broadly matching IMGT annotations. While some public TCRs were present in many individuals, most TCR sequences turned up only very rarely across donors. The sequencing pipeline was judged likely to have produced a cluster of highly shared sequence variants as a technical artifact. An association between a missense DCLRE1C variant and V-gene and J-gene trimming of TCR beta chains was found in a later genetic analysis and replicated in an independent cohort. A later genetic analysis reported fewer N-insertions in productive TCRs among donors in an Asian-associated ancestry cluster than the roughly 670-donor mean. A total of about 150 TCR beta chains were listed by the study as associated with cytomegalovirus. Immune exposure information for the cohort was limited to CMV serostatus. When HLA alleles, especially DR and DQ, strongly co-occurred, TCR associations were difficult to assign to individual alleles. The classifier was reported to diagnose cytomegalovirus status with high specificity and sensitivity in both the original and validation cohorts. A further reported finding was that TCR beta sequences accurately predicted the HLA-A and HLA-B alleles for most subjects in the first cohort. Three of the identified cytomegalovirus-associated TCR beta chains were confirmed in vitro to be specific for cytomegalovirus antigens.

To note about this clone: Its antigen is not yet known. No quality values exist for individual bases; no much larger clone is one base distant.

Libraries were prepared through the immunoSEQ multiplex PCR assay. A mixture of 60 forward primers for TCR Vbeta segments and 13 reverse primers for TCR Jbeta segments was used in the multiplex PCR. The CDR3 region of rearranged TCR beta genes was amplified from genomic DNA by a multiplex PCR assay. On the Illumina HiSeq System, the amplified TCR beta libraries were sequenced as 87-base-pair reads. The authors' analysis ran thus. In a later analysis, 70 million to 95 million unique TCR beta chains were counted across the 500 to 850 repertoires, and roughly 10 million of these chains were shared by at least two donors. A nearest-neighbor algorithm error-corrected the raw reads and collapsed the reads into unique sequences, merging closely related sequences to remove PCR and sequencing errors. V, D and J gene segments were assigned by aligning CDR3 sequences to IMGT reference sequences. For a sequence to be retained, at least a six-nucleotide match to both a V gene segment and a J gene segment was required. Rearrangements were called productive when the CDR3 lacked stop codons and stayed in frame with V and J; all others were non-productive. CDR3 was defined according to IMGT convention as the region running from the second conserved V-encoded cysteine to the conserved J-encoded phenylalanine. Sequences without an unambiguous match to a single V gene segment were excluded from the earlier analysis of about 600 of the donors. In an earlier analysis of a few hundred of the donors, V segments were called functional above 56.7% productive rearrangements and were called segregating when the between-donor standard deviation exceeded 5%. A statistical classification framework was built to diagnose cytomegalovirus status from the catalog of TCR beta chain sequences. In a later analysis, V and J genes were assigned by comparing TCR nucleotide sequences against IMGT/GENE-DB human TR gene sequences. Using the TCRdist pipeline, a later analysis assigned CDR3 sequences along with most-parsimonious VDJ recombination scenarios. In a later analysis, every TCR beta chain was defined by the combination of its CDR3 amino acid sequence and its V-gene family, and reads without a unique V-gene family were dropped. In a later analysis, around 650 highly shared, low-generation-probability nucleotide sequences were removed to address suspected cross-contamination and a sequencing artifact. In a later analysis, a clonal expansion index was calculated for each public chain from normalized within-repertoire ranks of inferred template counts. A later analysis computed generation probabilities with a VDJ recombination model fitted to out-of-frame rearrangements, and checked the results against IGoR. Hypergeometric tests were used in a later analysis to score TCR-TCR, TCR-HLA and TCR-CMV co-occurrence, with a repertoire-size bias correction applied to the TCR pairs. False discovery rates were estimated in a later analysis by permuting HLA or CMV assignments 20 times. In a later analysis, co-occurring TCRs were grouped using DBSCAN, and TCRdist sequence similarity was added for clustering within HLA-allele-positive subsets. Repertoires with fewer than 30,000 or more than 120,000 public chains were left out of co-occurrence clustering, as were several repertoires with anomalous nucleotide sharing. Entries here come from immuneACCESS through TCRdb and include only in-frame sequences with V and J called. Some clones fail to appear in such tables; in the studies checked, an unresolved V gene covers under half of the shortfall, and the cause of the remainder is unknown. V and J calls and clone size come straight from that table; D and trimming were deduced from the DNA. The sample yields some 190,000 clones; about 88% were counted once. In total, the top ten clones hold roughly 1.7% of the sample.

Counted from cysteine to phenylalanine, this CDR3 has 14 amino acids. The kept DNA is CDR3 alone, 42 bases in frame from the first base. Trimming removed 8 bases from V and 8 bases from J; the gene matches leave 9 bases unexplained. Looking up the germline V gene (reference sequence) yields CDR1 LNHNV and CDR2 YYDKDF. The cohort comprised 666 healthy bone marrow donors. All cohort members were sampled while nominally healthy, although unrecorded immune exposures were likely present. The donor tested CMV seronegative and was one of the 352 seronegative cohort members. Every donor gave a peripheral blood sample, and the peripheral blood mononuclear cells from that sample were used for TCR beta sequencing. The Qiagen DNeasy Blood Extraction Kit was used to extract genomic DNA from the blood cell samples.

Rearrangement joined TRBV15 to TRBJ2-1, with 10 middle bases fitting TRBD1. The sequencing sample was made of PBMCs. This clonotype was sampled from a woman younger than 35 in good health and CMV-seronegative. This receptor carries the CDR3 CATGTGQGGDEQFF. The nucleotides are TGTGCCACCGGCACCGGACAGGGGGGCGATGAGCAGTTCTTC.